The T cell receptor beta chain described here comes from a study of technical replicates of blood from a few donors. This clone was recorded a few times. Here immunoSEQ multiplex PCR was the method, and the copy in TCRdb shows in-frame clones only, minus some. The data contain some 74,000 clones, 89% of them seen just once; the ten biggest clones take up 0.41%. The CDR3 consists of 13 residues. Trimming pared 7 bases from V and 0 bases from J, leaving 12 bases between. Germline assignment: CDR1 SQVTM and CDR2 ANQGSEA. The chain employs TRBV29-1 and TRBJ1-1; maybe TRBD1 (6 bases). The source material was T cells isolated from PBMCs. The sequence derives from a human donor in good health. The CDR3 loop reads CSGNREMNTEAFF. The CDR3 DNA follows: TGCAGCGGAAACAGGGAGATGAACACTGAAGCTTTCTTT.